This is a list of T cell receptor beta chains from one sample in a study of OX40 agonist ivuxolimab in advanced cancers. Sequencing used immunoSEQ multiplex PCR; TCRdb keeps in-frame clones, though not all of them. Of tens of thousands of clones listed, about 89% are singletons. The source was CD4+ or CD8+ T cells sorted from blood, collected in a trial of the OX40 agonist ivuxolimab. The receptors originated from an adult with an advanced solid tumor such as melanoma, head and neck, liver or kidney cancer. CDR3s include the opening cysteine and the closing phenylalanine or tryptophan. The D gene is left open where the match is weak. Expanded clones are given a class, and other clones once, few, many or no size at all.

V gene,J gene,clone size,D gene,CDR3 DNA,CDR3 protein
TRBV10-3,TRBJ2-1,NA,NA,TGTGCCATCAGTGAGTCCGAAAATGAGCAGTTCTTC,CAISESENEQFF
TRBV19,TRBJ1-2,NA,NA,TGTGCCAGTAGTATAGATATTGATGGCTACACCTTC,CASSIDIDGYTF
TRBV4-1,TRBJ1-5,NA,NA,TGCGCCAGCAGCCAAGCATCCCAGGGTGTACAGCCCCAGCATTTT,CASSQASQGVQPQHF
TRBV4-2,TRBJ1-4,NA,NA,TGTGCCAGCAGCCAAGATCCCGCAGGAGGCGAAAAACTGTTTTTT,CASSQDPAGGEKLFF
TRBV7-2,TRBJ2-3,NA,TRBD2,TGTGCCAGCAGCTTAGTCCCTAGCGGTCTAAGCACAGATACGCAGTATTTT,CASSLVPSGLSTDTQYF
TRBV4-3,TRBJ2-1,NA,NA,TGCGCCAGCAGCCCCTCTAGCTCTTCGTACAATGAGCAGTTCTTC,CASSPSSSSYNEQFF
TRBV9,TRBJ2-1,NA,TRBD2,TGTGCCAGCAGCTTCAGCGGGGCTACCAATCCCTACAATGAGCAGTTCTTC,CASSFSGATNPYNEQFF
TRBV7-9,TRBJ1-4,NA,TRBD1,TGTGCCAGCAGCTTAGGAGGGCAGGGGGCCACTAATGAAAAACTGTTTTTT,CASSLGGQGATNEKLFF
TRBV6-5,TRBJ2-1,NA,NA,TGTGCCAGCAGTCGAGCCGGGGGCAATGAGCAGTTCTTC,CASSRAGGNEQFF
TRBV5-1,TRBJ2-3,NA,TRBD1,TGCGCCAGCAGCAAACGGACAGGGGGCACTGAGGCAGATACGCAGTATTTT,CASSKRTGGTEADTQYF
TRBV5-5,TRBJ1-5,NA,NA,TGTGCCAGCAGCTTGGGACGGTATAGCAATCAGCCCCAGCATTTT,CASSLGRYSNQPQHF
TRBV27,TRBJ1-4,NA,TRBD1,TGTGCCAGCAGTTTATTGGCGCCAGGGGGCTTTGAAAAACTGTTTTTT,CASSLLAPGGFEKLFF
TRBV28,TRBJ1-5,once,NA,TGTGCCAGCCGTCAGGCGAGAATGGGTATCCAGCCCCAGCATTTT,CASRQARMGIQPQHF
TRBV4-1,TRBJ2-2,NA,NA,TGCGCCAGCAGCCATAGGCAGGGTGGCACCGGGGAGCTGTTTTTT,CASSHRQGGTGELFF
TRBV10-2,TRBJ2-5,NA,NA,TGCGCCAGCAGTGGTGAAGAGACCCAGTACTTC,CASSGEETQYF